This TCR beta chain came from a study of cytotoxic CD8 clonotypes in ibrutinib-treated CLL. The germline CDR1 and CDR2 sequences are LGHNA and YSLEER. CDR3 size: 16 residues. V lost 0 bases to trimming and J lost 4 bases, with 15 bases between them. To note about this clone: Its specificity is unknown.

Broader study findings: Clonality was higher at baseline than in age-matched healthy donors and tracked circulating CD8+ T-cell counts. Stable or contracted on treatment, public clonotypes were also uncommon.

Depth targeted 1 in 200,000 to 1 in 1 million T cells, averaging about 9.2x coverage per clonotype. Produced via immunoSEQ multiplex PCR; TCRdb's table is partial and in-frame only. Among some 200,000 clones listed, about two thirds were seen once. For TCR beta libraries, around 2 micrograms of genomic DNA were obtained from cryopreserved PBMCs. The chain has TRBV4-3 and TRBJ1-2; TRBD1 might be the D (6 bases). The TCR originated in a human donor with chronic lymphocytic leukemia. The sample in question was PBMCs, obtained after 24 months of ibrutinib treatment. The CDR3 DNA is TGCGCCAGCAGCCAAGAGGGGGGGGCGTTGGTCTATGGCTACACCTTC. Translation gives CASSQEGGALVYGYTF.